The 2 T cell receptor beta chains presented below share a single source sample, sequenced in a study of T-cell memory formation after mild COVID-19. TCRdb reprocessed the 5' RACE reads with MiXCR, giving one entry per CDR3 protein. The sample contains fewer than 650,000 distinct CDR3 sequences, about 20% of which appear only once. Input material: PBMCs or a T cell subset sorted from them (not recorded which). The receptors here all came from an adult woman who had mild COVID-19 (a few samples of this study predate the infection). Cell type and time point are not known.

The chain joins TRBV10-3 to TRBJ1-5; TRBD1 is a possible D gene (5 bases). Trimming shortened V by 8 bases and J by 5 bases, and 19 bases separated the two germline ends. CDR3 length equals 15 residues. Germline V gene data show CDR1 as ENHRY and CDR2 as SYGVKD. CDR3 sequence reads: CAISRGPGSDQPQHF. The CDR3 nucleotides are TGTGCCATCTCCCGCGGACCAGGGTCCGATCAGCCCCAGCATTTT.

The chain has TRBV12-3 or TRBV12-4 and TRBJ2-1; 7 bases match TRBD2. The CDR3 is 15 residues long. The ends lost 6 bases at V and 2 bases at J; junction bases unmatched: 7. In nucleotides, the CDR3 is TGTGCCAGCAGCTGGGCGGGAGAAACCTACAATGAGCAGTTCTTC. It yields the protein CASSWAGETYNEQFF.